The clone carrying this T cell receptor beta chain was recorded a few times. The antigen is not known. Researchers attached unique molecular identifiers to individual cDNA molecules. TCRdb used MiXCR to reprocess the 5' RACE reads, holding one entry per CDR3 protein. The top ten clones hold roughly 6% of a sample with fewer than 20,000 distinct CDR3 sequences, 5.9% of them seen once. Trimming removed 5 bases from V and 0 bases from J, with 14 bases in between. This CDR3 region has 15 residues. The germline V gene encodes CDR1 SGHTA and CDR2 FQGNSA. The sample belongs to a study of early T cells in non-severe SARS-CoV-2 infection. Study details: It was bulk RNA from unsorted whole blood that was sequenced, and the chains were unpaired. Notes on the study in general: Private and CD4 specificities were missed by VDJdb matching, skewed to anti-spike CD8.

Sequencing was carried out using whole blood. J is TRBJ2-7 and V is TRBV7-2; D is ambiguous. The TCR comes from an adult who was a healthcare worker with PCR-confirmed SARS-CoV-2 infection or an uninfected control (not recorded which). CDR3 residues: CASSPPRATSYEQYF. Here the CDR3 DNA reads TGTGCCAGCAGCCCCCCTCGTGCTACCTCCTACGAGCAGTACTTC.